This T cell receptor (beta chain) comes out of a study of blood T cell repertoires in COVID-19. Study information: Acute and convalescent COVID-19 samples came from the United States, Italy and Spain. T cells, B-cell-depleted T cells, or PBMCs supplied cDNA or gDNA.

Study processing details: Scientists estimated how many nucleated cells there were by amplifying reference gene primers. The table came from immunoSEQ multiplex PCR; TCRdb's copy has only in-frame clones and leaves some out. The DNA was the basis for D and trimming; V, J and clone size are from that table. Among about 280,000 clones listed, 90% were seen once. CDR3 length: 14 amino acids. Germline V CDR1 and CDR2: MDHEN, SYDVKM. V shed 4 bases, J shed 6 bases, and the junction held 9 bases outside the gene matches. Input material: PBMCs or T cells enriched from blood (not recorded which). This TCR was sampled from a woman in her twenties or thirties with acute COVID-19. The chain recombines TRBV28 with TRBJ2-7; 7 bases match TRBD1. The chain's CDR3 is CASSSPGQAFEQYF. CDR3 DNA sequence: TGTGCCAGCAGTTCCCCAGGACAGGCCTTCGAGCAGTACTTC.